This T cell receptor beta chain stems from a study of blood T cell repertoires in COVID-19. About the research overall: Samples came from the United States, Italy and Spain, spanning acute and convalescent COVID-19. Nucleic acid was either cDNA or gDNA, and it came from T cells, B-cell-depleted T cells, or PBMCs.

As originally analysed: Nucleated cell counts were estimated from reference gene primer amplification. This table comes from immunoSEQ multiplex PCR, and its TCRdb copy is limited to in-frame clones, with some not included. That table is the source of V, J and clone size, and D and trimming were worked out from the DNA. This sample has approximately 58,000 clones, with about 81% found just once. V gave up 6 bases and J gave up 5 bases; unmatched junction bases: 7. The CDR3 sequence is 14 residues long. Germline V gene sequence: CDR1 SNHLY, CDR2 FYNNEI. Seattle's enrolled individuals joined amid active infection and were then monitored longitudinally.

The J gene is TRBJ2-1, the V gene TRBV2; TRBD2 matches 7 bases. The sample taken for sequencing was peripheral blood. The TCR originated in a man aged 55 to 69 with COVID-19, enrolled during active disease. CDR3: CASSGGRINNEQFF. CDR3 bases: TGTGCCAGCAGCGGGGGGAGAATAAACAATGAGCAGTTCTTC.